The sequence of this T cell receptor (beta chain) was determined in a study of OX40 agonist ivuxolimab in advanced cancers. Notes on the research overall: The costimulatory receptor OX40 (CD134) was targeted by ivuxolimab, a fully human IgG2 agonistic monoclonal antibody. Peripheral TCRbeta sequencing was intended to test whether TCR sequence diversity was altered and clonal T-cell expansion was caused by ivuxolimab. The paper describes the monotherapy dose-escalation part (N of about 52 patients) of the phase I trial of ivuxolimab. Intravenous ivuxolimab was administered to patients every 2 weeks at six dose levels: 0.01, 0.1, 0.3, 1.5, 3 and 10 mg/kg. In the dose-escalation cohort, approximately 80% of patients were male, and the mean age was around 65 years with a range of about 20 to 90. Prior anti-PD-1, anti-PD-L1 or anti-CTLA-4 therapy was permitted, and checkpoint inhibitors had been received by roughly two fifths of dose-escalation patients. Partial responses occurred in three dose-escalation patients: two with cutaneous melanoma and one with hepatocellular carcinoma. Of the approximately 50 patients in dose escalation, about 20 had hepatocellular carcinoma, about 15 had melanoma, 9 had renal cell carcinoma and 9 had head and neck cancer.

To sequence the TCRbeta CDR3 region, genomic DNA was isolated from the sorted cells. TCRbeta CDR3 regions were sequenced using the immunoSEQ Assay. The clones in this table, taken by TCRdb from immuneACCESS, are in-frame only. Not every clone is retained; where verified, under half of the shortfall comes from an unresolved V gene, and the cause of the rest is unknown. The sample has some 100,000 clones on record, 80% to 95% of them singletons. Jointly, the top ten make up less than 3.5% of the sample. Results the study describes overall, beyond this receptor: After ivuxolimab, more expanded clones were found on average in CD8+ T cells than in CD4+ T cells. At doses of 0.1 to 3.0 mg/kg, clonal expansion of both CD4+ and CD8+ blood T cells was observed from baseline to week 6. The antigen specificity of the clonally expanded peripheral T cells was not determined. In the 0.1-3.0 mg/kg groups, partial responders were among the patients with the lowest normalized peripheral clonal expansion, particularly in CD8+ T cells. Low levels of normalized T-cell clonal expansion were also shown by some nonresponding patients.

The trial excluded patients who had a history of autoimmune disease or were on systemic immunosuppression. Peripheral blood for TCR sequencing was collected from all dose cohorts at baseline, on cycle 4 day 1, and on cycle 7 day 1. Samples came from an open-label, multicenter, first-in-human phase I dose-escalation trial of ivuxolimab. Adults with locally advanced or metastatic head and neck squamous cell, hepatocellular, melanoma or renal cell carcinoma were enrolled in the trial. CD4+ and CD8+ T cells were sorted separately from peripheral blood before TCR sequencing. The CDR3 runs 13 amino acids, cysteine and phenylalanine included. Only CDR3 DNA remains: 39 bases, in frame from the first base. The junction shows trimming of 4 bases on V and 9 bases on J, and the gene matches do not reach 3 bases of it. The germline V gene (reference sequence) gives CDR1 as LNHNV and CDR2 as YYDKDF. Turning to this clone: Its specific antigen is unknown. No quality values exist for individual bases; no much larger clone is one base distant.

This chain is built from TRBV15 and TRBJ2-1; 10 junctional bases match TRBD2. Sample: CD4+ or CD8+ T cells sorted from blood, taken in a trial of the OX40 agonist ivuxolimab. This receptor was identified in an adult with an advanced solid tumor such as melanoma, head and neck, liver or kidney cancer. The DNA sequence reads TGTGCCACCAGCACCGGGACTAGCGTTGAGCAGTTCTTC. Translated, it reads CATSTGTSVEQFF.